One and the same sample provided the 31 T cell receptor beta chains below, sequenced in a study of blood T cell repertoires in COVID-19. Produced via immunoSEQ multiplex PCR; TCRdb's table is partial and in-frame only. The table shows roughly 59,000 clones, with over 60% occurring only once. Sequencing was performed on peripheral blood. The receptors derive from a woman aged 50 to 60 with active or convalescent COVID-19.

This clone came up once. CDR3 DNA: TGTGCCAGTAGGAGGGGACCTTCAGGGGCGCAGTATTTT. Amino acids: CASRRGPSGAQYF. The V gene is TRBV19, the J gene TRBJ2-3, with a tentative D call TRBD1 (6 bases). CDR1 and CDR2 (germline): LNHDA, SQIVND (reference sequence). V lost 6 bases, J lost 10 bases, and 17 bases lay in between. The CDR3 sequence is 13 residues long.

The rearrangement links TRBV10-3 to TRBJ1-5; 9 bases match TRBD1. Germline lookup yields CDR1 ENHRY and CDR2 SYGVKD. CDR3 size: 18 residues. V shed 0 bases, J shed 2 bases, and the junction held 8 bases outside the gene matches. This chain's CDR3 is CAISESTGGITGNQPQHF. DNA of the CDR3: TGTGCCATCAGTGAGTCAACAGGGGGCATAACGGGCAATCAGCCCCAGCATTTT.

The V gene is TRBV7-9, the J gene TRBJ2-3, with D maybe TRBD2 (6 bases). CDR3 length: 17 amino acids. Looked up from germline, CDR1 is SEHNR and CDR2 is FQNEAQ (reference sequence). V lost 4 bases, J lost 4 bases, and 21 bases lay in between. CDR3 sequence: CASSWASDGLAPDTQYF. The CDR3 nucleotides are TGTGCCAGCAGCTGGGCTAGCGACGGCCTCGCCCCAGATACGCAGTATTTT.

The V call is TRBV10-3, the J call TRBJ1-3, with 10 nucleotides matching TRBD1. Trimming cost V 1 base and J 1 base; bases outside gene matches: 1. Per germline, CDR1 ENHRY and CDR2 SYGVKD. The CDR3 consists of 16 residues. CDR3 DNA: TGTGCCATCAGTGAGTTGGGACAGGGGTCTGGAAACACCATATATTTT. Its protein product is CAISELGQGSGNTIYF.

The V gene is TRBV5-1, the J gene TRBJ1-1, with 7 nucleotides matching TRBD1. Germline loops: CDR1 SGHRS, CDR2 YFSETQ. V dropped 4 bases and J dropped 1; count of bases not matched to a gene: 4. The CDR3 extends over 14 amino acids. The CDR3 sequence: CASSPGQSNTEAFF. CDR3 in DNA: TGCGCCAGCAGCCCGGGACAGTCGAACACTGAAGCTTTCTTT.

The gene calls are TRBV6-2 or TRBV6-3 and TRBJ2-3; 7 bases are shared with TRBD1. The CDR3 length is 17 residues. V lost 0 bases, J lost 0 bases, and 6 bases stayed unmatched. Per germline, CDR1 MNHEY and CDR2 SVGEGT. CDR3 sequence reads: CASSYSPQGLSTDTQYF. Here the CDR3 DNA reads TGTGCCAGCAGTTACTCGCCACAGGGGCTCAGCACAGATACGCAGTATTTT.

This CDR3 reads CASSFTQATEAFF. In DNA form, the CDR3 reads TGTGCCAGCAGTTTTACACAGGCCACTGAAGCTTTCTTT. The chain has TRBV27 and TRBJ1-1, with D tentatively TRBD1 (5 bases). CDR1 is MNHEY, CDR2 SMNVEV, per germline (reference sequence). Trimming removed 3 bases at V and 4 bases at J, with 9 bases between. The CDR3 runs 13 residues.

The table lists this clone with a count of one. As DNA, the CDR3 is TGTGCCAGCAGCCCTCGGCGGAGCTCCTACAATGAGCAGTTCTTC. This translates into CASSPRRSSYNEQFF. This chain uses TRBV7-3 with TRBJ2-1; the D is unclear. Germline assignment: CDR1 SGHTA and CDR2 FQGTGA. Trimming cost V 5 bases and J 0 bases, with 11 bases left between them. There are 15 residues in the CDR3.

This clone was detected only a few times. Other DNA sequences within the sample encode an identical CDR3. The genes are TRBV12-3 or TRBV12-4 and TRBJ2-7, with a possible D match to TRBD2 (5 bases). The CDR3 contains 11 residues. Trimming shortened V by 5 bases and J by 3 bases, and 5 bases separated the two germline ends. The CDR3 here is CASSRGYEQYF. In nucleotides, the CDR3 is TGTGCCAGCAGTCGGGGCTACGAGCAGTACTTC.

This clone showed up just once. The rearrangement joins TRBV3-1 (or the pseudogene TRBV3-2) to TRBJ2-3, with D possibly TRBD2 on 5 matching bases. The V gene lost 4 bases and the J gene lost 2 bases, with 16 bases spanning the gap. Germline V gives CDR1 LGHDT, CDR2 YNNKEL (reference sequence). The CDR3 consists of 16 residues. The CDR3 nucleotides are TGTGCCAGCAGCCCCCCCCGGAGCGGACCCACAGATACGCAGTATTTT. Its translation is CASSPPRSGPTDTQYF.

This chain uses TRBV7-2 with TRBJ1-1; TRBD1 agrees at 8 bases. Germline assignment: CDR1 SGHTA and CDR2 FQGNSA. The trim removed 1 base at V and 5 bases at J, leaving 6 bases unmatched. This CDR3 has 15 residues. CDR3 protein: CASSLGDRRSTEAFF. Written as DNA, the CDR3 is TGTGCCAGCAGCTTAGGGGACAGGAGGTCGACTGAAGCTTTCTTT. Looking up the rest from reference TRBV7-2 and TRBJ1-1 gives the full variable domain: GAGVSQSPSNKVTEKGKDVELRCDPISGHTALYWYRQSLGQGLEFLIYFQGNSAPDKSGLPSDRFSAERTGGSVSTLTIQRTQQEDSAVYLCASSLGDRRSTEAFFGQGTRLTVV.

The chain is built from TRBV19 and TRBJ1-2; TRBD1 agrees at 7 bases. Germline V gene data show CDR1 as LNHDA and CDR2 as SQIVND (reference sequence). There are 15 residues in the CDR3. Unmatched junction bases numbered 11, after V lost 5 bases and J lost 5 bases. DNA of the CDR3: TGTGCCAGTAGTGCCCGACAGGGAGAAGGATATGGCTACACCTTC. This translates into CASSARQGEGYGYTF.

This chain links TRBV12-5 with TRBJ2-4; TRBD2 agrees at 13 bases. V shed 2 bases, J shed 3 bases, and the junction held 13 bases outside the gene matches. The CDR3 is 20 residues long. Germline assignment: CDR1 LGHNT and CDR2 FRNRAP. The CDR3, as DNA: TGTGCTAGTGGTTTGAAGACGGGACTAGCGGGACTTGGGGTCAAAAACATTCAGTACTTC. As protein: CASGLKTGLAGLGVKNIQYF.

This clone came up a few times. The CDR3 loop reads CASSSRTGGMNTEAFF. The CDR3 bases are TGTGCCAGCTCATCACGCACAGGGGGCATGAACACTGAAGCTTTCTTT. The chain employs TRBV18 and TRBJ1-1, with 9 bases fitting TRBD1. Per germline, CDR1 KGHSH and CDR2 LQKENI. The CDR3 totals 16 residues. V gave up 5 bases and J gave up 0 bases; unmatched junction bases: 7.

CDR3 protein: CASSPGGGGYTF. CDR3 sequence (DNA): TGTGCCAGCAGTCCCGGAGGGGGCGGCTACACCTTC. The chain couples TRBV12-3 or TRBV12-4 to TRBJ1-2, with 7 bases lining up with TRBD1. CDR3 length equals 12 residues. The V gene end was trimmed by 5 bases and the J gene end by 8 bases; junction bases not matched to a gene: 5.

The genes are TRBV10-3 and TRBJ2-3; 9 nucleotides match TRBD2. With V trimmed by 5 bases and J by 1 base, 4 bases remained unmatched. The CDR3 is 15 amino acids. Germline V gene lookup returns CDR1 ENHRY and CDR2 SYGVKD. CDR3 in amino acids: CAISLAGDRTDTQYF. The DNA for the CDR3 is TGTGCCATCAGTTTAGCGGGAGACCGCACAGATACGCAGTATTTT.

The V and J genes are TRBV28 and TRBJ1-1, with TRBD1 identical over 7 bases. The ends lost 7 bases at V and 4 bases at J; junction bases unmatched: 9. The CDR3 is 14 residues long. Germline V gene sequence: CDR1 MDHEN, CDR2 SYDVKM. CDR3 nucleotide sequence: TGTGCCAGCACCTTACAACAGGGGTCCACTGAAGCTTTCTTT. This encodes CASTLQQGSTEAFF.

This clone came up once. V gene TRBV6-6 combines with J gene TRBJ1-2; 7 bases match TRBD1. CDR1 MNHNY and CDR2 SVGAGI come from the germline V gene (reference sequence). The CDR3 runs 12 residues. V lost 7 bases to trimming and J lost 5 bases; unmatched junction nucleotides: 4. CDR3 sequence: CASTPGGYGYTF. The CDR3 bases are TGTGCCAGCACTCCAGGGGGGTATGGCTACACCTTC.

The chain combines TRBV19 with TRBJ1-2; unclear D gene. The V gene lost 7 bases and the J gene lost 7 bases, with 16 bases spanning the gap. The CDR3 is 13 residues long. Per the germline V gene, CDR1 is LNHDA and CDR2 is SQIVND (reference sequence). The CDR3 DNA is TGTGCCAGTACCCGGAAGGTAGGCGGTGGCTACACCTTC. Protein sequence: CASTRKVGGGYTF.

The chain has TRBV30 and TRBJ1-6; perhaps TRBD1 as D (6 bases). The CDR3 is made up of 14 amino acids. From germline, CDR1 is GTSNPN and CDR2 SVGIG (reference sequence). V dropped 4 bases and J dropped 9 bases, with 16 bases sitting between them. CDR3: CAWTRQVGSSPLHF. CDR3 bases: TGTGCCTGGACCAGACAGGTGGGGAGTTCACCCCTCCACTTT. The variable domain in full, with the rest retrieved from reference TRBV30 and TRBJ1-6, is SQTIHQWPATLVQPVGSPLSLECTVEGTSNPNLYWYRQAAGRGLQLLFYSVGIGQISSEVPQNLSASRPQDRQFILSSKKLLLSDSGFYLCAWTRQVGSSPLHFGNGTRLTVT.

The rearrangement uses TRBV7-9 and TRBJ2-7; 8 bases fit TRBD2. Trimming cost V 5 bases and J 7 bases; bases outside gene matches: 13. In germline, CDR1 is SEHNR, CDR2 FQNEAQ (reference sequence). The CDR3 is made up of 15 amino acids. Here the CDR3 reads CASSIVGAGVWEQYF. CDR3 bases: TGTGCCAGCAGCATCGTCGGAGCGGGAGTATGGGAGCAGTACTTC. Filled out from reference TRBV7-9 and TRBJ2-7, the complete variable domain reads DTGVSQNPRHKITKRGQNVTFRCDPISEHNRLYWYRQTLGQGPEFLTYFQNEAQLEKSRLLSDRFSAERPKGSFSTLEIQRTEQGDSAMYLCASSIVGAGVWEQYFGPGTRLTVT.

J is TRBJ2-3 and V is TRBV7-2, with 7 bases identical to TRBD1. The CDR3 runs to 14 residues. The V and J ends lost 5 bases and 2 bases, in that order; junction bases with no gene match: 4. Looked up from germline, CDR1 is SGHTA and CDR2 is FQGNSA. The CDR3 DNA reads TGTGCCAGCAGCCACGGGACAGACACAGATACGCAGTATTTT. Translating gives CASSHGTDTDTQYF.

The V gene is TRBV27, the J gene TRBJ1-2; D remains unclear. The CDR3 spans 15 residues. CDR1 is MNHEY and CDR2 is SMNVEV in the germline V gene (reference sequence). Trimming took 2 bases from V and 0 from J, leaving 10 bases between them. CDR3 nucleotide sequence: TGTGCCAGCAGTTTAGTGGGCAGTACTAACTATGGCTACACCTTC. Protein product: CASSLVGSTNYGYTF.

The chain is built from TRBV5-1 and TRBJ2-3; TRBD2 matches 10 bases. CDR1 is SGHRS and CDR2 is YFSETQ in the germline V gene. CDR3 size: 15 residues. The V and J ends lost 2 bases and 8 bases, in that order; junction bases with no gene match: 8. Here the CDR3 reads CASSLLAGSVGTQYF. The CDR3 nucleotides are TGCGCCAGCAGCTTACTAGCGGGATCTGTGGGTACGCAGTATTTT.

The chain is built from TRBV29-1 and TRBJ1-4; D is possibly TRBD1 (6 bases). This CDR3 comprises 14 residues. Germline V CDR1 and CDR2: SQVTM, ANQGSEA. V lost 7 bases to trimming and J lost 4 bases, with 16 bases between them. The CDR3 protein is CSALPGQSNEKLFF. The CDR3 coding sequence is TGCAGCGCCCTCCCTGGACAGAGTAATGAAAAACTGTTTTTT.

The V call is TRBV3-1 (or the pseudogene TRBV3-2), the J call TRBJ2-1; perhaps TRBD2 as D (6 bases). Germline CDR1 reads LGHDT; CDR2 reads YNNKEL (reference sequence). Trimming left V 3 bases short and J 2 bases short, with 20 bases between. This CDR3 region has 18 residues. In DNA form, the CDR3 reads TGTGCCAGCAGCCAGCAATTTAAGGTGGTAGCGGCCTACAATGAGCAGTTCTTC. It encodes CASSQQFKVVAAYNEQFF.

The J gene is TRBJ1-4, the V gene TRBV30; 11 nucleotides line up with TRBD1. Germline CDR1 and CDR2: GTSNPN and SVGIG (reference sequence). This CDR3 region has 19 residues. After removal of 1 base from V and 0 bases from J, the junction contained 10 bases not matched to a gene. CDR3 amino acids: CAWSGAGQGAFATNEKLFF. Here the CDR3 DNA reads TGTGCCTGGAGTGGAGCCGGACAGGGGGCCTTTGCAACTAATGAAAAACTGTTTTTT.

The chain joins TRBV19 to TRBJ2-3; D may be TRBD2 (6 bases). The CDR3 is made up of 14 amino acids. V was cut by 7 bases and J by 2 bases, with 13 bases left in between. Germline V CDR1 and CDR2: LNHDA, SQIVND (reference sequence). DNA of the CDR3: TGTGCCAGTAAGAGCGGGCCAGACACAGATACGCAGTATTTT. Translating it yields CASKSGPDTDTQYF.

V and J are TRBV18 and TRBJ2-3; a weak D match, TRBD2 (7 bases). This CDR3 is 16 amino acids long. V gave up 6 bases and J gave up 0 bases, with 16 bases separating them. Germline V CDR1 and CDR2: KGHSH, LQKENI. CDR3 amino acids: CASSHGGHTSTDTQYF. The CDR3 region has the DNA TGTGCCAGCTCCCACGGGGGGCACACTAGCACAGATACGCAGTATTTT. Full variable domain (remainder filled in from reference TRBV18 and TRBJ2-3): NAGVMQNPRHLVRRRGQEARLRCSPMKGHSHVYWYRQLPEEGLKFMVYLQKENIIDESGMPKERFSAEFPKEGPSILRIQQVVRGDSAAYFCASSHGGHTSTDTQYFGPGTRLTVL.

The V call is TRBV30, the J call TRBJ2-4; 9 bases align to TRBD2. The V and J ends lost 5 bases and 4 bases, in that order; junction bases with no gene match: 6. This CDR3 is built from 14 residues. Germline assignment: CDR1 GTSNPN and CDR2 SVGIG (reference sequence). The CDR3 loop is CAWGATSGKNIQYF. CDR3 DNA: TGTGCCTGGGGGGCAACTAGCGGGAAAAACATTCAGTACTTC.

The chain carries TRBV5-4 and TRBJ2-5, with 9 positions matching TRBD1. The CDR3 contains 14 residues. The V and J ends lost 4 bases and 3 bases, in that order; junction bases with no gene match: 4. The germline V gene encodes CDR1 SGHNT and CDR2 YYREEE (reference sequence). DNA of the CDR3: TGTGCCAGCAGCGGCCGGGACAGGGAAGAGACCCAGTACTTC. Translating gives CASSGRDREETQYF.